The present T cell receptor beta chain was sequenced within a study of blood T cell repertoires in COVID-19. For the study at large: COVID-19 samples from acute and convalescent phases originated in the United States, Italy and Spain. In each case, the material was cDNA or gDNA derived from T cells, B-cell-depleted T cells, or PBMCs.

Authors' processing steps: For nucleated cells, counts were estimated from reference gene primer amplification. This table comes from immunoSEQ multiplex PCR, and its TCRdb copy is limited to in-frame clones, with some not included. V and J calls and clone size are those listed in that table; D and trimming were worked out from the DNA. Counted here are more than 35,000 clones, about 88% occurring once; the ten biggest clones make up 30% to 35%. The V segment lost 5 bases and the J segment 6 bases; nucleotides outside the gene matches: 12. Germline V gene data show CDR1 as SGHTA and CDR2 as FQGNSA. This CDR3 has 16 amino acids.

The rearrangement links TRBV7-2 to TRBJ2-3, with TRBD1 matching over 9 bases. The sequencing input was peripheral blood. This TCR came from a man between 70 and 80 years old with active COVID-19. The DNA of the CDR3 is TGTGCCAGCAGCACGCGGACAGGGGTACCCTTTGATACGCAGTATTTT. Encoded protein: CASSTRTGVPFDTQYF.